This T cell receptor (beta chain) appears in the sequencing data of a study of blood T cell repertoires in COVID-19. Authors' methods: By means of reference gene primer amplification, nucleated cell counts were estimated. Method: immunoSEQ multiplex PCR; TCRdb's copy keeps in-frame clones and lacks some. V, J and clone size are those of that table, while D and trimming were read from the DNA. The table has about 250,000 clones, nearly 90% seen once. The CDR3 has 15 residues. From germline, CDR1 is GTSNPN and CDR2 SVGIG (reference sequence). V was cut by 0 bases and J by 0 bases, with 9 bases left in between.

The V and J genes are TRBV30 and TRBJ1-5; TRBD1 is a possible D gene (5 bases). Material for sequencing was peripheral blood. This clonotype was sampled from a woman in her sixties with COVID-19, enrolled during active disease. CDR3 residues: CAWSVPGNSNQPQHF. In DNA form, the CDR3 reads TGTGCCTGGAGTGTGCCAGGGAATAGCAATCAGCCCCAGCATTTT.